This TCR beta chain was retrieved from a study of CD8 T cells in ankylosing spondylitis. The V and J ends lost 1 base and 6 bases respectively, with 6 bases between them. Germline assignment: CDR1 SEHNR and CDR2 FQNEAQ (reference sequence). The CDR3 runs to 12 residues. In making TCR beta libraries, quantitative 5'-RACE with molecular barcodes was used. In TCRdb, the 5' RACE reads were re-called with MiXCR into one record per CDR3 protein. The repertoire includes some 250,000 distinct CDR3 sequences, 8.6% of them detected once, and over 6.5% sits in the top ten. Findings and limits, study-wide: Clones tied to disease were said to be significantly enriched in matched ankylosing spondylitis synovial fluid. Blood of patients with ankylosing spondylitis appeared to be characterized by a TCR beta motif of roughly eight highly homologous variants. A number of the motif variants had already been described in reactive arthritis synovial fluid and blood.

Ten or more counts support this clonotype. Its antigen is not identified. Sequenced material: blood, either unsorted or a sorted T cell fraction (not recorded which). The TCR was taken from a male donor with ankylosing spondylitis or in good health (not recorded which). This chain connects TRBV7-9 to TRBJ2-5, with D unresolved. The CDR3, as DNA: TGTGCCAGCAGCTTAGACTCCAAGACCCAGTACTTC. As protein: CASSLDSKTQYF.